This is a list of T cell receptor beta chains from one sample in a study of technical replicates of blood from a handful of donors. TCRdb's table, derived via immunoSEQ multiplex PCR, lists solely in-frame clones and lacks some. The sample includes fewer than 100,000 clones, around nine tenths of them seen just once. The sequencing input was T cells isolated from PBMCs. These receptors came from a human donor in good health. Both conserved end residues are part of each CDR3. A D gene is named only where the DNA matches it firmly. A row's size may be missing; if present it is once, few, many or a size class.

>TRBD1|TRBJ1-2|.|TRBV5-4
CASSMDRGGRNGYTF
TGTGCCAGCAGCATGGACAGGGGAGGACGAAATGGCTACACCTTC
>TRBD1|TRBJ2-7|.|TRBV4-2
CASSQRGQASSYEQYF
TGTGCCAGCAGCCAAAGAGGACAGGCCAGCTCCTACGAGCAGTACTTC
>.|TRBJ2-2|.|TRBV5-1
CASSVGGQVTSNTGELFF
TGCGCCAGCTCGGTTGGAGGGCAGGTCACTTCGAACACCGGGGAGCTGTTTTTT
>.|TRBJ2-7|.|TRBV18
CASSPGAEGSYEQYF
TGTGCCAGCTCACCCGGTGCAGAGGGATCCTACGAGCAGTACTTC
>TRBD2|TRBJ2-5|.|TRBV9
CASSTRLAETQYF
TGTGCCAGCAGCACACGACTAGCAGAGACCCAGTACTTC
>TRBD1|TRBJ2-1|.|TRBV14
CASSNRDRGLNEQFF
TGTGCCAGCAGCAACCGGGACAGGGGGCTTAATGAGCAGTTCTTC
>TRBD1|TRBJ1-4|.|TRBV6-6
CASSPEGTGGKEKLFF
TGTGCCAGCAGCCCCGAGGGGACAGGGGGGAAAGAAAAACTGTTTTTT
>TRBD1|TRBJ2-5|.|TRBV7-9
CASSPWDSSQETQYF
TGTGCCAGCAGCCCCTGGGACAGTTCCCAAGAGACCCAGTACTTC
>TRBD2|TRBJ2-7|.|TRBV6-1
CASSANLAGESYEQYF
TGTGCCAGCAGTGCAAACCTAGCGGGTGAATCCTACGAGCAGTACTTC
>TRBD2|TRBJ2-3|.|TRBV7-3
CASSLGGENSTQYF
TGTGCCAGCAGCTTGGGAGGGGAAAATAGTACGCAGTATTTT
>.|TRBJ1-3|.|TRBV7-2
CASSLVGSSGNTIYF
TGTGCCAGCAGCTTAGTAGGGAGCTCTGGAAACACCATATATTTT
>.|TRBJ2-3|.|TRBV6-1
CAVSGAPTDTQYF
TGTGCCGTTTCGGGAGCACCCACAGATACGCAGTATTTT
>.|TRBJ2-5|once|TRBV5-1
CASSLGQIKETQYF
TGCGCCAGCAGCTTAGGACAGATTAAAGAGACCCAGTACTTC
>TRBD1|TRBJ2-7|.|TRBV2
CASSRTGGVHEQYF
TGTGCCAGCAGCCGGACAGGGGGCGTCCACGAGCAGTACTTC
>.|TRBJ2-1|.|TRBV2
CASSRAGTNYNEQFF
TGTGCCAGCAGTCGGGCCGGGACAAACTACAATGAGCAGTTCTTC
>.|TRBJ2-5|.|TRBV7-3
CASSLRDSSFATQYF
TGTGCCAGCAGCTTAAGAGACTCCTCTTTTGCGACCCAGTACTTC
>.|TRBJ2-7|.|TRBV6-5
CASSYSISGDYEQYF
TGTGCCAGCAGTTACTCGATTTCGGGGGACTACGAGCAGTACTTC
>.|TRBJ2-7|.|TRBV6-1
CASSRGLGEQYF
TGTGCCAGCAGTCGGGGACTGGGCGAGCAGTACTTC
>TRBD2|TRBJ2-1|.|TRBV9
CASQRGSSDQFF
TGTGCCAGCCAGCGGGGCTCTAGCGACCAGTTCTTC